This T cell receptor (beta chain) was captured by sequencing in a study of radiotherapy plus CTLA-4 blockade in lung cancer. Across the whole study: Objective response rate was 15% to 20%; disease control rate, 31%. General study points: Expansion in blood of tumor-derived TCR clones was seen after radiotherapy plus ipilimumab. Together with interferon-beta, which increased in serum after radiation, early dynamic changes in blood T cell clones were reportedly the best predictors of response.

About this clone: The antigen remains unidentified.

Data came from immunoSEQ multiplex PCR; TCRdb stores just in-frame clones and leaves some out. This table holds about 50,000 clones, about 83% found once. Patients with chemo-refractory metastatic non-small-cell lung cancer received focal radiation plus CTLA-4 blockade with ipilimumab. With V trimmed by 5 bases and J by 8 bases, 14 bases remained unmatched. From germline, CDR1 is SEHNR and CDR2 FQNEAQ (reference sequence). This CDR3 has 17 amino acids. The TCR sequence derives from a human donor with non-small cell lung cancer whose response to radiotherapy plus ipilimumab could not be evaluated. The V gene is TRBV7-9, the J gene TRBJ1-4; TRBD1 aligns across 10 bases. Sequencing was performed on peripheral blood, taken from a patient treated with radiotherapy plus ipilimumab. The CDR3: CASSPEFRQGAREKLFF. The CDR3 nucleotides read TGTGCCAGCAGCCCGGAGTTCCGACAGGGGGCGCGGGAAAAACTGTTTTTT.